These T cell receptor beta chains were read from a single sample in a study of blood T cell repertoires in COVID-19. Repertoires were generated with immunoSEQ multiplex PCR, while TCRdb's copy carries only in-frame clones and drops some. Of around 60,000 clones in the sample, around 90% were seen once. Source material: peripheral blood. These receptors came from a man aged 45-60 years with active COVID-19. The CDR3 runs from the conserved cysteine through the conserved F or W. A D gene is named only where the DNA matches it firmly. Clone sizes are given selectively: once, few, many, or a class where the clone is expanded.

>-|TRBJ2-5|-|TRBV6-6
TGTGCCAGCAGTTACTCGATGGGGAAGGGGGAGACCCAGTACTTC
CASSYSMGKGETQYF
>-|TRBJ2-2|-|TRBV21-1
TGTGCCAGCAGCAAAGATGGGAGAGAAACGAACACCGGGGAGCTGTTTTTT
CASSKDGRETNTGELFF
>TRBD1|TRBJ1-1|once|TRBV9
TGTGCCAGCAGCGCCGGTGGGACAGGGGCTTCGGTTGAAGCTTTCTTT
CASSAGGTGASVEAFF
>-|TRBJ1-6|-|TRBV6-6
TGTGCCAGCAGTCCCCAAGCATATTCACCCCTCCACTTT
CASSPQAYSPLHF
>TRBD1|TRBJ2-7|-|TRBV19
TGTGCCAGTAGTACTGACAGGGACTACGAGCAGTACTTC
CASSTDRDYEQYF
>-|TRBJ2-3|-|TRBV2
TGTGCCAGCAGTGATGGCCGCACAGATACGCAGTATTTT
CASSDGRTDTQYF
>TRBD1|TRBJ1-2|-|TRBV12-5
TGTGCTAGTCTGGGACAGGGTAGATCTAACTATGGCTACACCTTC
CASLGQGRSNYGYTF
>-|TRBJ1-2|-|TRBV11-2
TGTGCCAGCAGCCCTAATTCCGGGACAACCTTCTATGGCTACACCTTC
CASSPNSGTTFYGYTF
>-|TRBJ2-3|-|TRBV29-1
TGCAGCGTTGAACCCAGGGGCACAGATACGCAGTATTTT
CSVEPRGTDTQYF
>TRBD1|TRBJ1-4|-|TRBV27
TGTGCCAGCAGTTCGTTACAGGGGGCAACTAATGAAAAACTGTTTTTT
CASSSLQGATNEKLFF
>TRBD2|TRBJ2-1|-|TRBV5-1
TGCGCCAGCAGCAGCCTCATAGCGGGGGGGCAGAATGAGCAGTTCTTC
CASSSLIAGGQNEQFF
>TRBD2|TRBJ2-1|-|TRBV7-8
TGTGCCAGCAGCCTGGGACTAGCGGGGGACTACAATGAGCAGTTCTTC
CASSLGLAGDYNEQFF
>-|TRBJ1-1|-|TRBV5-4
TGTGCCAGCAGCCCCAAGGAGGCGATTGCGGAAGCTTTCTTT
CASSPKEAIAEAFF
>-|TRBJ1-1|-|TRBV29-1
TGCAGCGTCCTATCGGGTCCTGAAGCTTTCTTT
CSVLSGPEAFF
>-|TRBJ1-3|-|TRBV19
TGTGCCAGTAGTTCGTTTGGCCAGTTTAGCTACGGAAACACCATATATTTT
CASSSFGQFSYGNTIYF
>-|TRBJ2-1|-|TRBV25-1
TGTGCCAGCAGTGAAGGGATGACTCGACTGCGGGATGAGCAGTTCTTC
CASSEGMTRLRDEQFF
>-|TRBJ1-5|few|TRBV2
TGTGCCAGCACCCAGGTCAATAGCAATCAGCCCCAGCATTTT
CASTQVNSNQPQHF
>TRBD2|TRBJ2-5|-|TRBV5-1
TGCGCCAGCTCTCCAGGGCTAGCGGGGGGGCCGGGGGAGACCCAGTACTTC
CASSPGLAGGPGETQYF
>-|TRBJ2-5|once|TRBV19
TGTGCCAGTAGTATCAACCAAGAGACCCAGTACTTC
CASSINQETQYF
>-|TRBJ1-4|-|TRBV19
TGTGCCAGTGCCAACTCAGGGTCATCAAGGGAAAAACTGTTTTTT
CASANSGSSREKLFF
>TRBD1|TRBJ1-2|-|TRBV4-2
TGTGCCAGCAGCCGAATGGGACAGGGCTCCTATGGCTACACCTTC
CASSRMGQGSYGYTF
>TRBD1|TRBJ2-7|-|TRBV4-1
TGCGCCAGCAGCCACCTAATTCTGGTGGGACAGGGGGTCTACGAGCAGTACTTC
CASSHLILVGQGVYEQYF
>TRBD2|TRBJ2-1|-|TRBV7-2
TGTGCCAGCAGCTGGACTAGCGGGGAATACAATGAGCAGTTCTTC
CASSWTSGEYNEQFF
>-|TRBJ2-7|-|TRBV27
TGTGCCAGCAGTGACGGCTTTACAGGATTTACCTACGAGCAGTACTTC
CASSDGFTGFTYEQYF
>TRBD1|TRBJ1-6|-|TRBV6-5
TGTGCCAGCAGTTACTCGAGGGGGGACAGATCACCCCTCCACTTT
CASSYSRGDRSPLHF
>TRBD1|TRBJ1-6|-|TRBV6-5
TGTGCCAGCAGTTACTTACTCGGACAGGGGAATTCACCCCTCCACTTT
CASSYLLGQGNSPLHF
>TRBD1|TRBJ2-7|-|TRBV5-4
TGTGCCAGCAGCGCAAGAGAAACAGGGGGATACGAGCAGTACTTC
CASSARETGGYEQYF
>TRBD2|TRBJ2-2|-|TRBV5-1
TGCGCCAGCAGCCGGGACTATAACACCGGGGAGCTGTTTTTT
CASSRDYNTGELFF